The rows below give T cell receptor beta chains drawn from one sample of a study of OX40 agonist ivuxolimab in advanced cancers. Some clones are missing from TCRdb's copy, which holds only in-frame ones; the method was immunoSEQ multiplex PCR. The table records roughly 71,000 clones, 84% of them present only once. Sequences were derived from CD4+ or CD8+ T cells sorted from blood, sampled in a trial of the OX40 agonist ivuxolimab. These receptors originate from an adult with an advanced solid tumor such as melanoma, head and neck, liver or kidney cancer. Both conserved end residues are part of each CDR3. Each record gives: D gene, V gene, clone size, J gene, CDR3 protein, CDR3 DNA. The D gene is left open where the match is weak. Not every row has a clone size; where given, it reads once, few, many or a size class.

D: TRBD1
V: TRBV5-1
size: once
J: TRBJ2-3
CDR3: CASGWTGRTDTQYF
DNA: TGCGCCAGCGGGTGGACAGGGCGAACAGATACGCAGTATTTT

D: TRBD2
V: TRBV30
size: NA
J: TRBJ2-3
CDR3: CAWSVGGSADTQYF
DNA: TGTGCCTGGAGTGTGGGGGGGTCGGCAGATACGCAGTATTTT

D: NA
V: TRBV9
size: NA
J: TRBJ2-7
CDR3: CASSVGPLHDGVHYEQYF
DNA: TGTGCCAGCAGCGTAGGGCCCTTGCATGATGGGGTCCACTACGAGCAGTACTTC

D: TRBD2
V: TRBV6-1
size: once
J: TRBJ2-3
CDR3: CASSPLAGVTDTQYF
DNA: TGTGCCAGCAGTCCTCTAGCGGGGGTCACAGATACGCAGTATTTT

D: NA
V: TRBV5-1
size: NA
J: TRBJ1-1
CDR3: CASSLGPRDDSEAFF
DNA: TGCGCCAGCAGCTTGGGTCCACGGGATGATAGTGAAGCTTTCTTT

D: NA
V: TRBV27
size: NA
J: TRBJ1-5
CDR3: CASSLLSEGPRQPQHF
DNA: TGTGCCAGCAGTTTATTATCTGAGGGACCTCGACAGCCCCAGCATTTT

D: TRBD1
V: TRBV18
size: NA
J: TRBJ1-5
CDR3: CASSPRTGDQSQHF
DNA: TGTGCCAGCTCACCTAGGACAGGGGATCAGTCCCAGCATTTT

D: NA
V: TRBV11-3
size: NA
J: TRBJ2-1
CDR3: CASSFGGDNNEQFF
DNA: TGTGCCAGCAGCTTCGGGGGAGACAACAATGAGCAGTTCTTC

D: TRBD2
V: TRBV15
size: NA
J: TRBJ2-5
CDR3: CATSLVVAGEETQYF
DNA: TGTGCCACTAGCTTAGTGGTAGCGGGGGAGGAGACCCAGTACTTC

D: NA
V: TRBV5-4
size: NA
J: TRBJ2-7
CDR3: CASRSLVPYEQYF
DNA: TGTGCCAGCAGATCACTAGTCCCCTACGAGCAGTACTTC

D: NA
V: TRBV6-1
size: NA
J: TRBJ2-1
CDR3: CASSEAASNEQFF
DNA: TGTGCCAGCAGTGAAGCGGCCAGCAATGAGCAGTTCTTC

D: TRBD1
V: TRBV28
size: few
J: TRBJ1-2
CDR3: CASSPLGGGESYGYTF
DNA: TGTGCCAGCAGTCCCCTAGGAGGGGGCGAGAGCTATGGCTACACCTTC

D: NA
V: TRBV28
size: NA
J: TRBJ2-1
CDR3: CASTGTATHEQFF
DNA: TGTGCCAGCACCGGGACCGCTACGCATGAGCAGTTCTTC

D: TRBD1
V: TRBV5-6
size: NA
J: TRBJ2-2
CDR3: CASSLGTGGWAGELFF
DNA: TGTGCCAGCAGCTTGGGGACAGGGGGATGGGCCGGGGAGCTGTTTTTT

D: NA
V: TRBV19
size: NA
J: TRBJ2-3
CDR3: CASSISTDTQYF
DNA: TGTGCCAGTAGTATAAGCACAGATACGCAGTATTTT

D: TRBD1
V: TRBV28
size: once
J: TRBJ1-2
CDR3: CASSNAGTAYGYTF
DNA: TGTGCCAGCAGCAATGCCGGGACAGCGTATGGCTACACCTTC

D: NA
V: TRBV19
size: NA
J: TRBJ1-5
CDR3: CASQGRPPSNQPQHF
DNA: TGTGCCAGTCAGGGGCGTCCCCCGAGCAATCAGCCCCAGCATTTT

D: TRBD1
V: TRBV27
size: NA
J: TRBJ2-1
CDR3: CASSFLDRGGNEQFF
DNA: TGTGCCAGCAGTTTTTTGGACAGGGGAGGCAATGAGCAGTTCTTC

D: NA
V: TRBV15
size: NA
J: TRBJ2-3
CDR3: CATSRTGYTDTQYF
DNA: TGTGCCACCAGCAGGACAGGATACACAGATACGCAGTATTTT

D: TRBD1
V: TRBV5-1
size: NA
J: TRBJ1-3
CDR3: CASSLGTGVLSGNTIYF
DNA: TGCGCCAGCAGCTTGGGGACAGGGGTTCTGTCGGGAAACACCATATATTTT

D: NA
V: TRBV7-2
size: few
J: TRBJ1-1
CDR3: CASSPRWINTEAFF
DNA: TGTGCCAGCAGTCCCCGTTGGATTAACACTGAAGCTTTCTTT

D: NA
V: TRBV19
size: few
J: TRBJ1-1
CDR3: CASTRARMNTEAFF
DNA: TGTGCCAGTACCCGGGCCAGGATGAACACTGAAGCTTTCTTT

D: NA
V: TRBV7-9
size: NA
J: TRBJ2-7
CDR3: CASSLNERAQQYF
DNA: TGTGCCAGCAGCTTAAACGAAAGGGCTCAGCAGTACTTC

D: NA
V: TRBV5-1
size: NA
J: TRBJ1-2
CDR3: CASSLGRDDGYTF
DNA: TGCGCCAGCAGTTTGGGACGGGATGATGGCTACACCTTC

D: NA
V: TRBV7-2
size: NA
J: TRBJ2-3
CDR3: CASSPLAPDTQYF
DNA: TGTGCCAGCAGCCCACTAGCTCCAGATACGCAGTATTTT

D: NA
V: TRBV11-2
size: NA
J: TRBJ2-7
CDR3: CASSAPGREQYF
DNA: TGTGCCAGCAGCGCACCTGGTCGCGAGCAGTACTTC

D: TRBD2
V: TRBV5-1
size: NA
J: TRBJ2-2
CDR3: CASSWSGANTGELFF
DNA: TGCGCCAGCAGCTGGAGCGGGGCGAACACCGGGGAGCTGTTTTTT

D: TRBD2
V: TRBV18
size: NA
J: TRBJ2-5
CDR3: CASSPGSGATKMVEIQYF
DNA: TGTGCCAGCTCACCCGGTAGCGGGGCGACAAAAATGGTGGAGATCCAGTACTTC

D: NA
V: TRBV7-9
size: NA
J: TRBJ1-5
CDR3: CASSLATANQPQHF
DNA: TGTGCCAGCAGCTTAGCGACAGCGAATCAGCCCCAGCATTTT

D: TRBD1
V: TRBV4-1
size: NA
J: TRBJ1-5
CDR3: CASSPFLRDRERQPQHF
DNA: TGCGCCAGCAGCCCCTTTCTCCGGGACAGGGAGAGACAGCCCCAGCATTTT